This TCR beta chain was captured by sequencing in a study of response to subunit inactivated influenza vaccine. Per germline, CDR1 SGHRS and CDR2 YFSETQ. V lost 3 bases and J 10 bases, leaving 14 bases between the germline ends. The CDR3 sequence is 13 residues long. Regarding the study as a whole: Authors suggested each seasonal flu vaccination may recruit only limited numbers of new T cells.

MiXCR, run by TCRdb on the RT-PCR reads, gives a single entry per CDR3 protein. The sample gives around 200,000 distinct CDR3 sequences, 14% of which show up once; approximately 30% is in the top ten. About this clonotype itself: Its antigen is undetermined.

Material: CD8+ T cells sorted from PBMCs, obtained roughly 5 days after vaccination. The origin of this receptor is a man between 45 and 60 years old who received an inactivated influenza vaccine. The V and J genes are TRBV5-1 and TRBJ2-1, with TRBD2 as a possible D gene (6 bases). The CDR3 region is CASSWGDLGEQFF. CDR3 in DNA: TGCGCCAGCAGCTGGGGGGACCTAGGAGAGCAGTTCTTC.